This entry lists 32 T cell receptor beta chains sequenced from one sample in a study of blood T cells in healthy people across ages. For the second PCR, which ran for about 6 to 12 cycles, a sample-barcoded 5' primer and a J-beta primer mix were used. TCRdb independently ran MiXCR on the 5' RACE reads; one entry per CDR3 protein. The sample carries hundreds of thousands of distinct CDR3 sequences, under 65% recorded once. Input material: blood. These TCRs come from a man aged 60 to 75 in good health.

The V gene is TRBV6-6, the J gene TRBJ2-1, with 8 bases fitting TRBD2. There are 16 residues in the CDR3. Per germline, CDR1 MNHNY and CDR2 SVGAGI (reference sequence). V gave up 10 bases and J gave up 2 bases; unmatched junction bases: 13. The CDR3 region is CATDVKGLVTYNEQFF. Here the CDR3 DNA reads TGTGCCACCGACGTAAAGGGACTAGTCACCTACAATGAGCAGTTCTTC.

This chain joins TRBV3-1 and TRBJ2-4; D perhaps matches TRBD1 (6 bases). This CDR3 is built from 12 residues. From germline, CDR1 is LGHDT and CDR2 YNNKEL (reference sequence). The ends were cut back, 4 bases at V and 7 bases at J, with 8 bases in the middle. The CDR3 loop reads CASSLTGNIQYF. DNA of the CDR3: TGTGCCAGCAGCCTTACAGGGAACATTCAGTACTTC.

The chain links TRBV29-1 to TRBJ2-7, with a weak D call TRBD1 (5 bases). Trimming cost V 6 bases and J 5 bases, with 11 bases left between them. The length of the CDR3 is 11 residues. Germline V lookup: CDR1 SQVTM, CDR2 ANQGSEA. The CDR3 reads CSVYLGDEQYF. CDR3 nucleotides: TGCAGCGTGTATTTAGGGGACGAGCAGTACTTC.

This clonotype was seen more than once but under ten times. The CDR3 coding sequence is TGTGCCAGCAGCTCAGGACTAGTCCTCGGGGAGCTGTTTTTT. Protein product: CASSSGLVLGELFF. This chain links TRBV7-2 with TRBJ2-2; 7 positions agree with TRBD2. The junction had 6 bases not matched to a gene; V was cut back by 4 bases and J by 7 bases. Germline CDR1 reads SGHTA; CDR2 reads FQGNSA. The CDR3 length is 14 residues.

The chain has TRBV28 and TRBJ2-1; unclear D gene. The closer fit of TRBJ2-7 to the DNA end suggests the J call may be wrong. The germline V gene encodes CDR1 MDHEN and CDR2 SYDVKM. This CDR3 region has 11 residues. The CDR3 DNA reads TGTGCCAGCCTTCGGAGCTACGAGCAGTACTTC. It specifies CASLRSYEQYF.

This clonotype was seen only a few times. This sequence joins TRBV7-2 and TRBJ1-1; D gene uncertain. The V and J ends lost 1 base and 0 bases respectively, with 9 bases between them. The germline V gene encodes CDR1 SGHTA and CDR2 FQGNSA. The CDR3 extends over 15 amino acids. DNA of the CDR3: TGTGCCAGCAGCTTAGTTGCCTTAATGAACACTGAAGCTTTCTTT. This gives the protein CASSLVALMNTEAFF.

This clonotype occurred a few times. The CDR3 nucleotides are TGCGCCAGCGCACAGTCCCATAATTCACCCCTCCACTTT. Its protein is CASAQSHNSPLHF. The rearrangement links TRBV10-2 to TRBJ1-6; no reliable D call. Per the germline V gene, CDR1 is WSHSY and CDR2 is SAAADI. The CDR3 extends over 13 amino acids. The V end lost 8 bases, the J end lost 5 bases, and 10 bases lay between the germline ends.

For this clonotype: The junction differs from germline at one of its ends, possibly a read error. This chain joins TRBV7-2 and TRBJ2-3; possibly TRBD1 or TRBD2 for D (6 bases each). This CDR3 is 15 amino acids long. Germline lookup yields CDR1 SGHTA and CDR2 FQGNSA. The CDR3 protein is CASSLGGRDTDTRYF. The CDR3 nucleotides are TGTGCCAGCAGCTTAGGTGGGCGGGACACAGATACGCGGTATTTT.

This clonotype was seen once. This chain connects TRBV5-1 to TRBJ2-2; a weak D match, TRBD1 (5 bases). Trimming removed 2 bases from V and 1 base from J, with 6 bases in between. This CDR3 contains 14 residues. Germline CDR1 and CDR2: SGHRS and YFSETQ. The CDR3 bases are TGCGCCAGCAGCTTTACAGGGAACACCGGGGAGCTGTTTTTT. Its protein is CASSFTGNTGELFF.

The chain joins TRBV19 to TRBJ1-1, with TRBD1 matching over 10 bases. The CDR3 is made up of 16 amino acids. The trim removed 4 bases at V and 0 bases at J, leaving 5 bases unmatched. Germline V gene sequence: CDR1 LNHDA, CDR2 SQIVND (reference sequence). The CDR3 region is CASSTPGTGVNTEAFF. In DNA form, the CDR3 reads TGTGCCAGTAGTACCCCCGGGACAGGGGTGAACACTGAAGCTTTCTTT.

This clonotype occurred a few times. J is TRBJ2-7 and V is TRBV7-9; D perhaps matches TRBD1 (6 bases). CDR3 length: 13 amino acids. Trimming removed 5 bases at V and 2 bases at J, with 10 bases between. Germline V gene lookup returns CDR1 SEHNR and CDR2 FQNEAQ (reference sequence). The CDR3 sequence is CASSNTGTYEQYF. The CDR3 DNA follows: TGTGCCAGCAGCAATACAGGGACCTACGAGCAGTACTTC. The full variable domain, with the rest looked up from reference TRBV7-9 and TRBJ2-7, is DTGVSQNPRHKITKRGQNVTFRCDPISEHNRLYWYRQTLGQGPEFLTYFQNEAQLEKSRLLSDRFSAERPKGSFSTLEIQRTEQGDSAMYLCASSNTGTYEQYFGPGTRLTVT.

Concerning this clonotype itself: It may be a read error: a sequence one base away is much more abundant. V is TRBV4-1 and J is TRBJ2-7, with a tentative D call TRBD1 (6 bases). Germline V lookup: CDR1 MGHRA, CDR2 YSYEKL. The CDR3 runs 15 residues. This chain's CDR3 is CASIQEDRSSYEQYF. The CDR3 DNA reads as TGCGCCAGCATCCAAGAAGACAGGAGCTCCTACGAGCAGTACTTC.

This sequence joins TRBV12-3 or TRBV12-4 and TRBJ2-5; 14 bases agree with TRBD2. The DNA end favors TRBJ2-7, so the J call may be wrong. CDR3 length: 14 amino acids. CDR3 bases: TGTGCCAACAGGGGGACTAGCGGGGGTTACGAGCAGTACTTC. It specifies CANRGTSGGYEQYF.

CDR3 protein: CASSSVDSASSYNEQFF. In DNA, the CDR3 is TGCGCCAGCAGCTCTGTTGACAGCGCCAGCTCCTACAATGAGCAGTTCTTC. This chain connects TRBV5-1 to TRBJ2-1; the D gene is possibly TRBD1 (5 bases). Trimming removed 3 bases at V and 0 bases at J, with 16 bases between. The CDR3 length is 17 residues. Per the germline V gene, CDR1 is SGHRS and CDR2 is YFSETQ.

The rearrangement links TRBV5-1 to TRBJ2-1; perhaps TRBD2 as D (6 bases). Germline CDR1 is SGHRS and CDR2 is YFSETQ. With 4 bases removed from V and 4 bases from J, the gap between germline ends came to 15 bases. The CDR3 is 15 amino acids. This CDR3 is CASSMDPGGYNEQFF. CDR3 DNA: TGCGCCAGCAGCATGGACCCCGGGGGTTACAATGAGCAGTTCTTC.

The chain uses TRBV20-1 and TRBJ1-1, with TRBD1 identical over 11 bases. V lost 6 bases and J lost 4; bases outside the gene matches: 10. Germline V lookup: CDR1 DFQATT, CDR2 SNEGSKA (reference sequence). The CDR3 has 15 amino acids. The CDR3 reads CSAGRTGGGSTEAFF. In DNA, the CDR3 is TGCAGTGCGGGGCGGACAGGGGGCGGAAGCACTGAAGCTTTCTTT.

V gene TRBV28 combines with J gene TRBJ2-3; 9 positions agree with TRBD1. The ends lost 5 bases at V and 5 bases at J; junction bases unmatched: 11. This CDR3 has 16 residues. From germline, CDR1 is MDHEN and CDR2 SYDVKM. The CDR3 loop reads CASSGRGQGRIDTQYF. The CDR3, as DNA: TGTGCCAGCAGTGGCCGGGGACAGGGTAGGATAGATACGCAGTATTTT.

This clonotype was found once. Here the CDR3 DNA reads TGCAGTGCTAGAGATCTGGCCAGAAGCCAAGAGACCCAGTACTTC. Amino acid sequence: CSARDLARSQETQYF. The V and J genes are TRBV20-1 and TRBJ2-5; D is unclear. The CDR3 is 15 amino acids. V lost 0 bases and J lost 1, with 12 bases in between. Germline CDR1 and CDR2: DFQATT and SNEGSKA (reference sequence).

The rearrangement links TRBV2 to TRBJ2-5; the match to TRBD2 covers 8 bases. The CDR3 has 15 residues. Germline CDR1 reads SNHLY; CDR2 reads FYNNEI. J lost 11 bases, V lost 1 base, and 12 bases had no gene match. DNA of the CDR3: TGTGCCAGCAGTGAAGGAGCGGGGGATTACAATGAGCAGTACTTC. Residues: CASSEGAGDYNEQYF.

This clonotype was detected only once. The rearrangement uses TRBV5-1 and TRBJ2-7; weak D call: TRBD1 (6 bases). V lost 0 bases and J lost 5, with 15 bases in between. CDR1 SGHRS and CDR2 YFSETQ come from the germline V gene. The length of the CDR3 is 15 residues. The CDR3 loop reads CASSLALRGINEQYF. The CDR3 DNA reads as TGCGCCAGCAGCTTGGCCCTGAGGGGGATCAACGAGCAGTACTTC.

The chain combines TRBV5-1 with TRBJ2-3, with D perhaps TRBD2 (7 bases). CDR3 length: 20 amino acids. Germline V lookup: CDR1 SGHRS, CDR2 YFSETQ. The germline V and J ends were trimmed by 4 bases and 4 bases, with 31 bases remaining between them. In DNA form, the CDR3 reads TGCGCCAGCAGCCGCACCACAGGGAGGGGTAAAAGTGTTATCGCAGATACGCAGTATTTT. Translation: CASSRTTGRGKSVIADTQYF.

The chain links TRBV12-3 or TRBV12-4 to TRBJ2-4; 8 nucleotides match TRBD2. The J call is uncertain, as TRBJ2-7 better fits the DNA end. This CDR3 spans 18 amino acids. This CDR3 reads CASSLASGGAGGIYEQYF. In DNA form, the CDR3 reads TGTGCCAGCAGTTTAGCCTCCGGCGGGGCGGGGGGAATCTACGAGCAGTACTTC.

The chain employs TRBV29-1 and TRBJ2-6, with D possibly being TRBD2 (5 bases). The CDR3 is made up of 14 amino acids. V lost 2 bases to trimming and J lost 0 bases, with 5 bases between them. Germline CDR1 SQVTM, CDR2 ANQGSEA. Here the CDR3 reads CSVESGSGANVLTF. In nucleotides, the CDR3 is TGCAGCGTTGAAAGCGGCTCTGGGGCCAACGTCCTGACTTTC. Supplemented by reference TRBV29-1 and TRBJ2-6, the full variable domain reads SAVISQKPSRDICQRGTSLTIQCQVDSQVTMMFWYRQQPGQSLTLIATANQGSEATYESGFVIDKFPISRPNLTFSTLTVSNMSPEDSSIYLCSVESGSGANVLTFGAGSRLTVL.

The rearrangement joins TRBV5-1 to TRBJ2-5; 8 bases match TRBD2. The end of the DNA is better explained by TRBJ2-7, so the J call may be wrong. The CDR3 consists of 15 residues. CDR1 and CDR2 from the germline V gene are SGHRS and YFSETQ. CDR3 loop: CASSLVGSGAYEQYF. CDR3 DNA sequence: TGCGCCAGCAGCTTGGTTGGTAGCGGGGCCTACGAGCAGTACTTC.

In nucleotides, the CDR3 is TGTGCCACACAGGGCCGGGGGTCCTACGAGCAGTACTTC. Translation gives CATQGRGSYEQYF. V and J are TRBV12-3 or TRBV12-4 and TRBJ2-7; D may match TRBD1 or TRBD2 (6 bases each). The V gene lost 10 bases and the J gene lost 1 base, with 14 bases spanning the gap. The CDR3 has 13 residues.

This clonotype was detected a few times. In DNA form, the CDR3 reads TGTGCCAGCAGTTACTCGAACGGGGCCGCAAATGAGCAGTTCTTC. Encoded protein: CASSYSNGAANEQFF. V and J are TRBV6-5 and TRBJ2-1; D assignment may be TRBD1 or TRBD2 (5 bases each). The CDR3 has 15 residues. Germline CDR1 and CDR2: MNHEY and SVGAGI. V lost 0 bases and J 7 bases, leaving 13 bases between the germline ends.

V usage is TRBV27 and J usage is TRBJ1-3; 8 bases are a match to TRBD1. Germline values: CDR1 MNHEY, CDR2 SMNVEV (reference sequence). The junction had 10 bases not matched to a gene; V was cut back by 5 bases and J by 1 base. The length of the CDR3 is 17 residues. The DNA for the CDR3 is TGTGCCAGCAGTCCTCGACAGGGGCAGTTGTCTGGAAACACCATATATTTT. Translating gives CASSPRQGQLSGNTIYF.

The V gene is TRBV4-3, the J gene TRBJ2-7; D is possibly TRBD1 (6 bases). The CDR3 has 16 residues. V was shortened by 0 bases and J by 7 bases, with 19 bases between the two germline ends. Germline lookup yields CDR1 LGHNA and CDR2 YSLEER. The CDR3 loop reads CASSQDPLAQRGEQYF. The CDR3 DNA sequence: TGCGCCAGCAGCCAAGATCCCCTAGCTCAGAGGGGGGAGCAGTACTTC.

V is TRBV12-3 or TRBV12-4 and J is TRBJ2-5; D is unresolved. The J call may be incorrect, as the DNA end agrees better with TRBJ2-7. There are 14 residues in the CDR3. The CDR3 loop reads CASSSDRRLDEQYF. In DNA form, the CDR3 reads TGTGCCAGCAGTTCGGACCGTAGGCTTGACGAGCAGTACTTC.

The chain is built from TRBV29-1 and TRBJ2-7; the match to TRBD1 covers 11 bases. V shed 7 bases, J shed 12 bases, and the junction held 17 bases outside the gene matches. The germline gives CDR1 SQVTM, CDR2 ANQGSEA. This CDR3 comprises 14 residues. The DNA for the CDR3 is TGCAGCGGGATCAGGACAGGGGGCTTCGAAAAGCGGTACTTC. It specifies CSGIRTGGFEKRYF.

This chain connects TRBV20-1 to TRBJ2-5; D gene unclear. V was pared by 6 bases and J by 9 bases, with 20 bases between. Germline CDR1 reads DFQATT; CDR2 reads SNEGSKA (reference sequence). The CDR3 extends over 13 amino acids. The CDR3 nucleotides are TGCAGTGCCACCCTTTTGGGCGCCCCTTCCCAGTACTTC. Its translation is CSATLLGAPSQYF.

This clonotype showed up just a few times. The chain couples TRBV5-4 to TRBJ1-1; D unclear. The CDR3 has 14 residues. In germline, CDR1 is SGHNT, CDR2 YYREEE (reference sequence). Trimming removed 7 bases from V and 0 bases from J, with 13 bases in between. The CDR3 DNA reads TGTGCCAGCGGAGTTGGAGGAGTGAACACTGAAGCTTTCTTT. It is translated as CASGVGGVNTEAFF.